A selection of T cell receptor beta chains follows, all from one sample in a study of identifying expanded T cells in peripheral blood. Method: immunoSEQ multiplex PCR; TCRdb's copy keeps in-frame clones and lacks some. The table includes roughly 82,000 clones, around four fifths detected once. The material sequenced was blood. These TCRs come from a person aged 18 to 75 in good health. Each CDR3 is given with its conserved first and last residue. A clone size is listed for some rows: how often the clone was seen (once, few, many), or a class if it is expanded.

size | J | V | CDR3
NA | TRBJ2-7 | TRBV15 | CATSSSDRYEQYF
NA | TRBJ1-5 | TRBV28 | CAIMSGAGGSNQPQHF
NA | TRBJ2-3 | TRBV6-5 | CASSYSGTGGEDTQYF
few | TRBJ1-2 | TRBV7-9 | CASSLRARQGDGYTF
NA | TRBJ2-7 | TRBV28 | CASSPTPGEGHEQYF
NA | TRBJ2-7 | TRBV6-5 | CASSRLAGGDYEQYF
NA | TRBJ2-7 | TRBV7-2 | CASSQTGTGTHYEQYF
NA | TRBJ1-5 | TRBV6-4 | CASSFDSNQPQHF
NA | TRBJ2-6 | TRBV5-1 | CASRGYSGANVLTF
NA | TRBJ2-1 | TRBV19 | CASAPGLADYNEQFF
NA | TRBJ2-1 | TRBV10-3 | CAISPGPLAGGRNEQFF
NA | TRBJ2-3 | TRBV5-1 | CASSLERPSTDTQYF
NA | TRBJ2-3 | TRBV28 | CASRGAGKGTADTQYF
NA | TRBJ1-3 | TRBV7-9 | CASSRRQGGNTIYF
NA | TRBJ2-3 | TRBV19 | CASSITRTASTDTQYF
NA | TRBJ1-4 | TRBV28 | CASSLSRGTREKLFF
once | TRBJ2-7 | TRBV14 | CASSQALSYEQYF
NA | TRBJ2-7 | TRBV27 | CASSLSQWDSYYEQYF
once | TRBJ2-2 | TRBV4-3 | CASSQVGTGELFF
NA | TRBJ2-7 | TRBV7-8 | CASSLETGVTYEQYF
NA | TRBJ1-1 | TRBV6-6 | CASTPGTANTEAFF
NA | TRBJ2-7 | TRBV28 | CASSLDGTGVPYEQYF
few | TRBJ2-1 | TRBV7-2 | CASSSTGLAGGEQFF
few | TRBJ2-5 | TRBV7-2 | CASSSSGQMYQETQYF
NA | TRBJ2-1 | TRBV7-8 | CASSLQGAYNEQFF
NA | TRBJ2-2 | TRBV9 | CASSDPGQGAGTGELFF
NA | TRBJ1-1 | TRBV19 | CASSIDRGLTEAFF
NA | TRBJ1-5 | TRBV9 | CASNRDGNQPQHF
once | TRBJ2-3 | TRBV7-6 | CASSSQTSGGYDTQYF
NA | TRBJ2-7 | TRBV19 | CASSSGTGAYEQYF
few | TRBJ2-4 | TRBV5-4 | CASSIQGTKNIQYF
NA | TRBJ2-1 | TRBV7-8 | CASSLEGAGPSYNEQFF
NA | TRBJ2-3 | TRBV4-1 | CASSSRQGSTDTQYF
NA | TRBJ2-7 | TRBV5-1 | CASSLEGNYEQYF
NA | TRBJ2-7 | TRBV5-1 | CASWGVYGDEQYF